Shown below are 5 T cell receptor beta chains from a single sample sequenced in a study of immune heterogeneity within non-small cell lung tumors. Template came from bulk tumor genomic DNA, at roughly 580 ng per sample. Several biopsies per primary tumor were taken during surgery, spaced as far apart as possible. Undergoing curative surgery were patients whose non-small cell lung cancer was untreated and newly diagnosed. Multiplex PCR with 32 V and 13 J primers amplified TCR beta CDR3. From the multiplex PCR reads, TCRdb called clonotypes with MiXCR, one entry per CDR3 protein. The data contain about 11,000 distinct CDR3 sequences, 27% of them singletons. The specimen sequenced was lung tumor tissue. Receptors were obtained from a man aged 45 to 65 with non-small cell lung cancer.

The CDR3 protein is CASSSVSGELFF. In nucleotides, the CDR3 is TGTGCCAGCAGCTCCGTATCCGGGGAGCTGTTTTTT. The V gene is TRBV5-4, the J gene TRBJ2-2; D unclear. Trimming removed 3 bases at V and 6 bases at J, with 6 bases between. Germline V gene data show CDR1 as SGHNT and CDR2 as YYREEE (reference sequence). The CDR3 is 12 amino acids.

In regard to this clonotype: This may arise from a read error, as a much more abundant clone is one base away. The gene calls are TRBV27 and TRBJ1-4; D not resolved. The V gene's germline CDR1 is MNHEY and CDR2 SMNVEV (reference sequence). This CDR3 has 15 amino acids. The CDR3 sequence: CASSFLGEGVEKLIF. The CDR3 DNA reads TGTGCCAGCAGTTTTTTAGGTGAGGGAGTTGAAAAACTGATTTTT.

This clonotype was observed a few times. A read error may explain this, as a much larger clone is one base away. This chain uses TRBV20-1 with TRBJ1-2; 7 bases agree with TRBD1. Germline CDR1 and CDR2: DFQATT and SNEGSKA (reference sequence). Germline trimming cut 7 bases from V and 7 bases from J; bases unmatched to any gene: 9. This CDR3 has 12 residues. CDR3 coding DNA: TGCAGTGATGGAACAGGGGCGGCTGGCTACACCTTC. Translation gives CSDGTGAAGYTF.

V is TRBV7-2 and J is TRBJ2-5; D is tentatively TRBD1 or TRBD2 (6 bases each). The V end lost 7 bases, the J end lost 2 bases, and 14 bases lay between the germline ends. The length of the CDR3 is 14 residues. Germline V lookup: CDR1 SGHTA, CDR2 FQGNSA. CDR3: CASTLGGLQETQYF. The DNA of the CDR3 is TGTGCCAGCACCCTAGGGGGGCTACAAGAGACCCAGTACTTC.

In regard to this clonotype: This may come from a read error, since a much larger clone is one base off. The V gene is TRBV6-5, the J gene TRBJ2-7, with D possibly TRBD1 on 5 matching bases. The CDR3 is 16 amino acids. From germline, CDR1 is MNHEY and CDR2 SVGAGI. This chain's CDR3 is CARSYLTETSSYEQYF. The CDR3 nucleotides read TGTGCCAGAAGTTACCTGACAGAGACCAGCTCCTACGAGCAGTACTTC.